The clone carrying this TCR beta chain was detected once. Its antigen is currently unknown. The germline V gene has CDR1 KGHSH and CDR2 LQKENI. Trimming stripped 3 bases from V and 1 base from J, with 12 bases between. This CDR3 is built from 15 residues. Clones were sequenced by immunoSEQ multiplex PCR, and TCRdb holds only the in-frame ones, with some missing. The data show around 60,000 clones, with nearly 95% seen just once and 20% to 30% held by the top ten. This sample was included in a study of OX40 agonist ivuxolimab in advanced cancers. At the level of the study: Partial responses were achieved by three patients, one with hepatocellular carcinoma and two with cutaneous melanoma. Regarding the study as a whole: The study observed clonal expansion of CD4+ and CD8+ blood T cells by week 6 at 0.1 to 3.0 mg/kg.

The material sequenced was CD4+ or CD8+ T cells sorted from blood, taken in a trial of the OX40 agonist ivuxolimab. The source is an adult with an advanced solid tumor such as melanoma, head and neck, liver or kidney cancer. The chain carries TRBV18 and TRBJ1-2, with D possibly TRBD1 on 5 matching bases. The CDR3 DNA sequence: TGTGCCAGCTCACCCGGACCAGGGATTAACTATGGCTACACCTTC. Amino acids: CASSPGPGINYGYTF.